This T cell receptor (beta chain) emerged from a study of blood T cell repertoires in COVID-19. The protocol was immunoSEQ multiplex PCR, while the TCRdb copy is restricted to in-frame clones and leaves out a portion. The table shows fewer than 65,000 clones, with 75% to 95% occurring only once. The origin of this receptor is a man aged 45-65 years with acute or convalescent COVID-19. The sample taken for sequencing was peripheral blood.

The CDR3 nucleotides are TGCGCCAGCAGCCAAGATTTGGCGGGGGGGCGAGATGAGCAGTTCTTC. Translation gives CASSQDLAGGRDEQFF. The rearrangement joins TRBV4-1 to TRBJ2-1; 9 nucleotides line up with TRBD2. Germline trimming cut 0 bases from V and 8 bases from J; bases unmatched to any gene: 8. Germline assignment: CDR1 MGHRA and CDR2 YSYEKL. This CDR3 is 16 amino acids long.